This note documents a single TCR beta chain sequence. Its specificity is unknown. These data are taken from a study of CD8+CD57+ T cells in acquired aplastic anemia. About the study: DNA from sorted CD4+ and CD8+ cells averaged roughly 3.2 ug. Mean read depth for CD4+ cells from healthy donors was around 11 million. Study results and limitations: Shared by patients and controls, 25 to 35 CD8+ CDR3s were abundant in patients. No significant difference in CD8+ Simpson's diversity was found between patients and controls.

Trimming shortened V by 3 bases and J by 5 bases, and 8 bases separated the two germline ends. The CDR3 has 12 residues. Germline V gives CDR1 SNHLY, CDR2 FYNNEI. CDR3 and TCR beta VDJ profiling relied on genomic DNA as the template. Each CDR3 protein gets one entry after TCRdb re-called the reads with MiXCR. In the table there are some 120,000 distinct CDR3 sequences, more than 40% of which are singletons. Specimen: sorted CD4+, CD8+, or CD8+CD57+ T cells (not recorded which) from PBMCs. This receptor was obtained from a human donor in good health, serving as a control. The chain recombines TRBV2 with TRBJ2-7; tentative D call: TRBD2 (6 bases). CDR3 amino acids: CASSEEGHEQYF. The CDR3, as DNA: TGTGCCAGCAGTGAGGAGGGACACGAGCAGTACTTC.